This note documents a single T cell receptor (beta chain) sequence. Antigen specificity is unknown. From the reads, TCRdb called clonotypes with MiXCR, one entry per CDR3 protein. Seen here are some 100,000 distinct CDR3 sequences, 25% to 35% observed once, and the top ten hold roughly 81%. Germline CDR1 and CDR2: SGHNT and YYREEE (reference sequence). V was pared by 3 bases and J by 5 bases, with 6 bases of the junction left unmatched. The CDR3 has 15 amino acids. These data originate in a study of T cell repertoires in cytomegalovirus infection. Study context: The authors relied on CMV epitopes, both recently identified HLA-C-restricted and well-studied HLA-B-restricted. Matching HLA type and CMV infection were both indicated by public TCR beta signatures.

General observations from the study: The study found HLA-C-restricted CMV-specific TCR beta clonotypes dominating the ex vivo response. Carriage of CMV together with the relevant HLA was identifiable through cumulative public TCR beta family frequency.

Sequences were derived from CD8+ T cells from cultured PBMCs, sampled from culture after CMV antigen stimulation. This TCR derives from a human donor in good health (CMV status not recorded). Some clones in this sample may be carry-over from other donors' samples. J is TRBJ2-5 and V is TRBV5-4, with TRBD1 matching over 11 bases. The CDR3 region has the DNA TGTGCCAGCAGCTCGGACAGGGGGCTTTGGGAGACCCAGTACTTC. This gives the protein CASSSDRGLWETQYF.